The 18 T cell receptor beta chains given below trace back to one sample, sequenced in a study of T-cell reconstitution after alpha-beta-depleted transplantation in children. For TCRbeta, the library was prepared with unique molecular identifiers. Via MiXCR, TCRdb re-called the PCR reads, giving one row per CDR3 protein. The sample yields approximately 270,000 distinct CDR3 sequences, around 9.6% seen once. The material sequenced was PBMCs from the stem cell graft donor, taken from the stem cell graft. All receptors derive from a human donor who donated a stem cell graft to a child with SCID.

The gene calls are TRBV5-1 and TRBJ2-5, with 9 bases identical to TRBD2. Unmatched junction bases numbered 20, after V lost 3 bases and J lost 5 bases. Germline-derived CDR1 and CDR2 are SGHRS and YFSETQ. The CDR3 length is 19 residues. The CDR3: CASSSRPSGDPARLETQYF. DNA of the CDR3: TGCGCCAGCAGCTCCCGGCCTAGCGGGGACCCTGCGAGGTTGGAGACCCAGTACTTC. Based on the CDR3 plus reference TRBV5-1 and TRBJ2-5, the full variable domain is KAGVTQTPRYLIKTRGQQVTLSCSPISGHRSVSWYQQTPGQGLQFLFEYFSETQRNKGNFPGRFSGRQFSNSRSEMNVSTLELGDSALYLCASSSRPSGDPARLETQYFGPGTRLLVL.

This clonotype has only a few counts. The junction does not match germline at one end; this may be a read error. The V gene is TRBV7-7, the J gene TRBJ2-3, with TRBD1 matching 12 bases. This CDR3 is built from 15 residues. In germline, CDR1 is SSHAT, CDR2 FNYEAQ (reference sequence). The CDR3 sequence is CASSSGTGGADTQYF. CDR3 nucleotide sequence: TGTGCTAGCAGTTCCGGGACAGGGGGCGCAGATACGCAGTATTTT.

This clonotype turned up a few times. The gene calls are TRBV27 and TRBJ2-7; no firm D call. CDR3 length: 15 amino acids. Germline V gene data show CDR1 as MNHEY and CDR2 as SMNVEV (reference sequence). V was cut by 5 bases and J by 2 bases, with 16 bases left in between. CDR3 amino acids: CASSSVRWQPYEQYF. The CDR3 coding sequence is TGTGCCAGCAGTAGCGTCCGGTGGCAACCCTACGAGCAGTACTTC.

The sample holds many counts of this clonotype. The chain recombines TRBV12-3 or TRBV12-4 with TRBJ2-5, with TRBD2 matching 7 bases. CDR3 length: 13 amino acids. After removal of 8 bases from V and 5 bases from J, the junction contained 8 bases not matched to a gene. The DNA of the CDR3 is TGTGCCAGCCGATCTAGCGGCGGGGAGACCCAGTACTTC. The encoded protein is CASRSSGGETQYF.

The V gene is TRBV2, the J gene TRBJ1-2; D is uncertain. Per germline, CDR1 SNHLY and CDR2 FYNNEI. The CDR3 contains 13 residues. With 6 bases removed from V and 5 bases from J, the gap between germline ends came to 13 bases. CDR3 DNA sequence: TGTGCCAGCAGAACCATACCGGAGTATGGCTACACCTTC. This encodes CASRTIPEYGYTF.

This clonotype was seen only a few times. The V call is TRBV19, the J call TRBJ2-2, with 12 bases identical to TRBD1. J gave up 5 bases and V 8 bases, and 6 bases lay outside the gene matches. Germline V CDR1 and CDR2: LNHDA, SQIVND (reference sequence). The CDR3 consists of 15 residues. The CDR3 DNA reads as TGTGCCAGTGTCGGGACAGGGGGCAATACCGGGGAGCTGTTTTTT. Translating gives CASVGTGGNTGELFF. Full variable domain (outside the CDR3, taken from reference TRBV19 and TRBJ2-2): DGGITQSPKYLFRKEGQNVTLSCEQNLNHDAMYWYRQDPGQGLRLIYYSQIVNDFQKGDIAEGYSVSREKKESFPLTVTSAQKNPTAFYLCASVGTGGNTGELFFGEGSRLTVL.

This clonotype was counted only a few times. This chain links TRBV5-1 with TRBJ2-3, with TRBD1 matching over 10 bases. The CDR3 consists of 17 residues. Germline CDR1 and CDR2: SGHRS and YFSETQ. V shed 4 bases and J 0 bases; nucleotides not matched to a gene: 8. CDR3 loop: CASSDWGGQGSTDTQYF. CDR3 coding DNA: TGCGCCAGCAGCGATTGGGGGGGACAGGGGAGCACAGATACGCAGTATTTT. The variable domain in full, with the rest retrieved from reference TRBV5-1 and TRBJ2-3, is KAGVTQTPRYLIKTRGQQVTLSCSPISGHRSVSWYQQTPGQGLQFLFEYFSETQRNKGNFPGRFSGRQFSNSRSEMNVSTLELGDSALYLCASSDWGGQGSTDTQYFGPGTRLTVL.

This clonotype was counted between two and nine times. CDR3 DNA sequence: TGTGCCAGCAGTTACTTCGGGCAGGGGGTCGATGAGCAGTTCTTC. This translates into CASSYFGQGVDEQFF. The chain is built from TRBV6-5 and TRBJ2-1, with 7 nucleotides matching TRBD1. Germline V CDR1 and CDR2: MNHEY, SVGAGI. The trim removed 1 base at V and 8 bases at J, leaving 8 bases unmatched. CDR3 length: 15 residues.

This chain joins TRBV5-1 and TRBJ1-1, with D possibly being TRBD1 (5 bases). V lost 4 bases and J lost 5, with 12 bases in between. This CDR3 has 13 amino acids. Germline V gives CDR1 SGHRS, CDR2 YFSETQ. The CDR3 DNA follows: TGCGCCAGCAGCGAGTCAGGGCGGACTGAAGCTTTCTTT. Residues: CASSESGRTEAFF. The whole variable domain, filled in from reference TRBV5-1 and TRBJ1-1, reads KAGVTQTPRYLIKTRGQQVTLSCSPISGHRSVSWYQQTPGQGLQFLFEYFSETQRNKGNFPGRFSGRQFSNSRSEMNVSTLELGDSALYLCASSESGRTEAFFGQGTRLTVV.

This rearrangement joins TRBV15 to TRBJ2-4; 9 bases fit TRBD1. V dropped 0 bases and J dropped 11; count of bases not matched to a gene: 11. Germline CDR1 and CDR2: LNHNV and YYDKDF (reference sequence). This CDR3 contains 16 residues. CDR3 nucleotide sequence: TGTGCCACCAGCAGAGATACCACCGGGACAGGGACTTTTCAGTACTTC. It translates to CATSRDTTGTGTFQYF.

This clonotype was counted only a few times. The chain joins TRBV3-1 to TRBJ2-5; 8 bases are a match to TRBD1. The CDR3 has 14 residues. CDR1 is LGHDT, CDR2 YNNKEL, per germline (reference sequence). After removal of 3 bases from V and 4 bases from J, the junction contained 4 bases not matched to a gene. The CDR3 DNA sequence: TGTGCCAGCAGCCAGGGACAGGTCGGAGAGACCCAGTACTTC. It is translated as CASSQGQVGETQYF.

This clonotype was detected ten times or more. V and J are TRBV5-1 and TRBJ1-1; D not certain. This CDR3 comprises 13 residues. V was pared by 0 bases and J by 1 base, with 4 bases between. Germline V lookup: CDR1 SGHRS, CDR2 YFSETQ. The CDR3 sequence is CASSLDPNTEAFF. CDR3 nucleotides: TGCGCCAGCAGCTTGGATCCGAACACTGAAGCTTTCTTT.

This clonotype came up a few times. This chain connects TRBV20-1 to TRBJ1-3; no clear D. From germline, CDR1 is DFQATT and CDR2 SNEGSKA (reference sequence). The CDR3 totals 15 residues. V was cut by 6 bases and J by 0 bases, with 15 bases left in between. The CDR3 DNA follows: TGCAGTGCCGGCGGAGAGACGAGCTCTGGAAACACCATATATTTT. It specifies CSAGGETSSGNTIYF.

The V and J genes are TRBV6-1 and TRBJ2-1, with TRBD1 matching over 11 bases. J lost 3 bases, V lost 6 bases, and 4 bases had no gene match. The CDR3 runs to 15 residues. CDR1 is MNHNS, CDR2 SASEGT, per germline. The CDR3 sequence: CASRTGTGGYNEQFF. The CDR3 region has the DNA TGTGCCAGCAGAACCGGGACAGGGGGCTACAATGAGCAGTTCTTC.

About this clonotype itself: The junction and the germline gene differ at one end; a read error may be behind it. The chain recombines TRBV18 with TRBJ2-3, with D unclear. This CDR3 contains 12 residues. Germline lookup yields CDR1 KGHSH and CDR2 LQKENI. The CDR3 DNA reads TGTGCCGGCTCGCCGAGCACAGATACGCAGTATTTT. Amino acid sequence: CAGSPSTDTQYF.

The J gene is TRBJ2-7, the V gene TRBV15, with D possibly matching TRBD1 (6 bases). V was cut by 2 bases and J by 7 bases, with 9 bases left in between. This CDR3 region has 12 residues. The germline CDR1 and CDR2 sequences are LNHNV and YYDKDF (reference sequence). The chain's CDR3 is CATSRLQGEQYF. The CDR3 coding sequence is TGTGCCACCAGCAGATTACAGGGAGAGCAGTACTTC.

The CDR3 region has the DNA TGTGCCAGCAGAACCGGGACAGCGAACACTGAAGCTTTCTTT. Amino acids: CASRTGTANTEAFF. The rearrangement links TRBV6-1 to TRBJ1-1; 7 bases fit TRBD1. Germline CDR1 and CDR2: MNHNS and SASEGT. The ends lost 6 bases at V and 1 base at J; junction bases unmatched: 5. This CDR3 region has 14 residues.

This clonotype has a count of ten or more. The chain combines TRBV3-1 with TRBJ2-5; D might be TRBD1 (6 bases). V dropped 4 bases and J dropped 2 bases, with 11 bases sitting between them. CDR1 LGHDT and CDR2 YNNKEL come from the germline V gene (reference sequence). This CDR3 region has 14 residues. The CDR3 here is CASSLKTGQETQYF. The CDR3 nucleotides read TGTGCCAGCAGCCTCAAAACAGGGCAAGAGACCCAGTACTTC.